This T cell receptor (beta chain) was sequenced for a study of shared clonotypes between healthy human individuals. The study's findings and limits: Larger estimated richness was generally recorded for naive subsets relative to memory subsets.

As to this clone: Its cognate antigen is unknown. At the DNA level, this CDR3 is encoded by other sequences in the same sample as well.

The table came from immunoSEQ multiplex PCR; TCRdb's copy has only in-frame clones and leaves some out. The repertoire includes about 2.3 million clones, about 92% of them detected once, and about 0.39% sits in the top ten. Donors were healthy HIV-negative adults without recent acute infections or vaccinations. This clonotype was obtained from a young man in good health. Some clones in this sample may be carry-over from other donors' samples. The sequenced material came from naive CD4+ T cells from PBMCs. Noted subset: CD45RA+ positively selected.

The CDR3 loop reads CASSIGAYEQYF. CDR3 bases: TGTGCCAGTAGTATCGGAGCCTACGAGCAGTACTTC. The V call is TRBV19, the J call TRBJ2-7; D not resolved. Germline V gene lookup returns CDR1 LNHDA and CDR2 SQIVND (reference sequence). V was pared by 3 bases and J by 2 bases, with 5 bases between. The CDR3 extends over 12 amino acids.